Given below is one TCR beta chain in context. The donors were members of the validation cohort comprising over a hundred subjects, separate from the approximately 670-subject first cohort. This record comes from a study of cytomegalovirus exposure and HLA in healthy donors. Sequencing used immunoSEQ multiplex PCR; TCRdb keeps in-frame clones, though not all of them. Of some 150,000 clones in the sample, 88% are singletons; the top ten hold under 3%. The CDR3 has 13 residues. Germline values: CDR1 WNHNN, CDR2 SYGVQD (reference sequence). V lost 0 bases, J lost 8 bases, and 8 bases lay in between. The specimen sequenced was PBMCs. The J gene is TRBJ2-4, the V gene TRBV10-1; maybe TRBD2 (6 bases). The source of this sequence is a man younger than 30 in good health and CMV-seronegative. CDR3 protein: CASSESGEDIQYF. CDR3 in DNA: TGCGCCAGCAGTGAGTCGGGGGAGGACATTCAGTACTTC.